There are many counts of the clone carrying this TCR gamma chain. The mismatch at residue 7 between this DNA's translation and the TCRdb protein of a much larger clone likely reflects a read error; the protein shown is translated from the DNA. Trimming took 2 bases from V and 0 from J; bases not matched to a gene: 13. The CDR3 covers 17 residues. CDR1 is GITISATS and CDR2 is ISYDGTV in the germline V gene (reference sequence). The data were obtained in a study of γδ T cells in repeated Plasmodium falciparum infection. Gammadelta T cells were flow-sorted from PBMC into Vgamma9/Vdelta2+ and Vdelta2-negative populations for bulk analysis. TCRdb re-processed the multiplex PCR reads via CATT. The sample holds about 26,000 gamma-chain clones, approximately 2.9% seen once.

The source material was gamma-delta T cells from blood. The receptor comes from a pool of human donors (malaria-infected and uninfected, not separated). This chain connects TRGV9 to TRGJ1 or TRGJ2. In the absence of a J gene in TCRdb, the DNA was matched to germline to assign it here. The CDR3 DNA reads TGTGCCTTGTGGGAGGCCAGAAGAGCCTCGAATTATTATAAGAAACTCTTT. It specifies CALWEARRASNYYKKLF.